The entry below gives a single T cell receptor beta chain sequence along with its context. PCR amplification relied on 60 Vbeta primers (plus 13 Jbeta primers). Repertoires were generated with immunoSEQ multiplex PCR, while TCRdb's copy carries only in-frame clones and drops some. The sample includes 130,000 or so clones, almost 85% of them seen just once. The germline V gene has CDR1 LNHDA and CDR2 SQIVND (reference sequence). V lost 2 bases and J 5 bases, leaving 12 bases between the germline ends. This CDR3 contains 14 residues. The data stem from a study of cytomegalovirus exposure and HLA in healthy donors.

The gene calls are TRBV19 and TRBJ2-5; D uncertain. The specimen was PBMCs. This TCR came from a man between 18 and 35 years old in good health and CMV-seropositive. CDR3 sequence (DNA): TGTGCCAGTAGTATAAATCCCGGGTTGGAGACCCAGTACTTC. Encoded protein: CASSINPGLETQYF.